This TCR beta chain was identified in a study of shared clonotypes between healthy human individuals (dated by TCRdb to 2020 to 2021). For context, the study as a whole: The cohort included a few men and a couple of women between 18 and 49 years of age. For each donor, CD4 naive and CD4 memory were each given three plates, CD8 naive was given two plates, and CD8 memory was given one plate. Blood TCR repertoires of a handful of healthy adults were deeply sequenced to estimate repertoire size and the extent of clonotype sharing between individuals. To increase sequencing depth and limit assay-specific biases, TCR repertoire library preparation and sequencing were carried out by different laboratories using diverse techniques. Leukapheresis yielded between about 0.85 and 9.5 billion PBMCs per donor.

Using the deep immunoSEQ assay, TCR CDR3 regions were amplified from genomic DNA by multiplex PCR. Extracted genomic DNA from each cell subset was distributed evenly across all wells of several immunoSEQ 96-well plates, and each plate was treated as a replicate. For sorted subsets, roughly 0.2 ug genomic DNA, equal to 30,000 or so T cell genomes, was loaded into each replicate PCR. Purified libraries were measured with a Qubit 3.0 fluorometer, size-checked on a Bioanalyzer 2100, and measured again with the KAPA Library Quantification kit. Every immunoSEQ 96-well plate was sequenced on a separate single-read 150-cycle Illumina NextSeq 550 flow cell. Under the source paper's analysis protocol: Because the immunoSEQ output held only junctional sequences and lacked quality scores, the filtering could not match the filtering applied to full-length reads. Sequences were annotated with PyIR, a Python wrapper for IgBLAST v1.9, and V/J genes and CDR3 were assigned using IMGT germline references. Reads with weak V/J assignments (E-value above 1e-6), missing CDR3, stop codons, out-of-frame junctions, or ambiguous translated residues were removed. A V3J clonotype was defined by an identical inferred V gene, J gene, and CDR3 amino acid sequence. Percentage overlap between repertoires was computed as shared unique clonotypes divided by the size of the smaller repertoire. Repertoire richness was assessed with RTK rarefaction, the Chao1 estimator, and Recon v2.1 estimates of unobserved clonotypes. Generation probabilities were computed with OLGA for all TCRbeta clonotypes obtained by the gDNA method from a few donors. TCRdb provides this immuneACCESS table in a form limited to in-frame rearrangements. Some clones are lacking; in checked studies, under half of them reflect an unresolved V gene, and why the rest are absent is not known. For V, J and clone size, that table is used; D and trimming come from the DNA. This sample gives 2,500,000 or so clones in total; around 92% of them show up just once. The ten largest clones capture 0.3% to 0.45% of the sample.

From cysteine to phenylalanine, the CDR3 is 13 amino acids long. The DNA shown is the 39-base CDR3, in frame from base 1. CDR1 and CDR2, looked up from the germline V gene (reference sequence), are LNHDA and SQIVND. V sheds 5 bases and J sheds 2 bases, leaving 10 bases between their ends. Broad study findings and their caveats: Only blood was sampled, and tissue TCR repertoires likely differ from those in blood. Larger estimated clonotype richness was generally found for naive subsets than for memory subsets. Rarefaction of sorted-subset datasets indicated incomplete sequencing despite the large sequencing depth. The small number of donors limited the genetic and exposure-history diversity represented. Compared with non-shared clonotypes, the clonotypes found in all four sorted-subset donors had higher generation probabilities. Pairwise subsampling indicated that sequencing depth was expected to affect the degree of clonotype sharing among donors. Across a handful of donors, about 4.5% of naive CD4, more than 3% of naive CD8, approximately 2.5% of memory CD4, and 0.3% to 0.45% of memory CD8 clonotypes were shared.

The donors were healthy, HIV-negative adults who had no recently reported acute infections or vaccinations. Every donor was a Caucasian adult living in Nashville, Tennessee, USA. Magnetic negative selection was used to enrich CD4+ T cells, after which naive cells were positively selected on CD45RA and the negative fraction became the memory subset. Blood was collected by leukapheresis, and PBMCs were isolated by Ficoll-Histopaque density gradient centrifugation and then cryopreserved in liquid nitrogen vapor phase. Analytical flow cytometry was used to check the purity and quantity of every magnetically sorted T cell population. From each sorted fraction, genomic DNA was isolated and quantified by UV absorbance on a Nanodrop 2000c. Remarks on this clone: Which antigen it targets is not known. No much larger clone is present one base from it, and per-base qualities are unavailable.

Material for sequencing was naive CD4+ T cells from PBMCs. The cell subset or site label for this specimen denotes: CD45RA+ positively selected. The V and J segments used are TRBV19 and TRBJ2-7; the D gene is perhaps TRBD1 or TRBD2, as each covers 6 bases. This TCR was recovered from a man younger than 35 in good health. Some clones in this sample may be carry-over from other donors' samples. The sequenced DNA is TGTGCCAGTAGTCACGGGGGCACCTACGAGCAGTACTTC. It is translated as CASSHGGTYEQYF.